This TCR beta chain was obtained from a study of T cell repertoires in cytomegalovirus infection. In the study overall: Based on public TCR beta signatures, there were indications of CMV infection and of a matching HLA type.

MiXCR, run by TCRdb on the reads, gives a single entry per CDR3 protein. The table lists roughly 250,000 distinct CDR3 sequences, over 20% of them singletons. Study findings and constraints: Dominating the ex vivo response were HLA-C-restricted CMV-specific TCR beta clonotypes.

CDR3 length: 14 residues. The ends lost 5 bases at V and 5 bases at J; junction bases unmatched: 6. Germline V gene lookup returns CDR1 SGHTA and CDR2 FQGNSA. This clonotype was recorded many times. The antigen remains unidentified. Sample: CD8+ T cells from PBMCs. This clonotype was obtained from a human donor in good health (CMV status not recorded). Some clones in this sample may be carry-over from other donors' samples. The chain carries TRBV7-2 and TRBJ2-4; 7 bases are a match to TRBD1. CDR3 DNA: TGTGCCAGCAGCCCCGGGACAGTAGAAAACATTCAGTACTTC. Its protein product is CASSPGTVENIQYF.